Below are 16 T cell receptor beta chains sequenced from a single sample in a study of beta chain features in type 1 diabetes. Expressed TCRB transcripts were sequenced after all isolated RNA was converted to cDNA. Data came from immunoSEQ multiplex PCR; TCRdb stores just in-frame clones and leaves some out. The sample shows 350,000 to 450,000 clones, approximately 15% of them seen only once. The sequenced material came from naive CD4+ T cells from blood. Receptors originate from a woman younger than 30 in good health.

This sequence joins TRBV5-4 and TRBJ2-3; 7 bases match TRBD1. The CDR3 has 15 residues. Germline V gene sequence: CDR1 SGHNT, CDR2 YYREEE (reference sequence). V shed 4 bases, J shed 0 bases, and the junction held 5 bases outside the gene matches. This CDR3 reads CASSLTGSSTDTQYF. Here the CDR3 DNA reads TGTGCCAGCAGCCTGACAGGGTCTAGCACAGATACGCAGTATTTT.

This clone has more than one count but fewer than ten. The chain joins TRBV11-2 to TRBJ2-1; TRBD2 matches at 8 bases. CDR1 is SGHAT, CDR2 FQNNGV, per germline. Trimming cost V 6 bases and J 5 bases; bases outside gene matches: 9. The CDR3 runs to 15 residues. CDR3 protein: CASSQRTSQNNEQFF. In nucleotides, the CDR3 is TGTGCCAGCAGTCAGAGGACTAGCCAGAACAATGAGCAGTTCTTC. Full variable domain (rest looked up from reference TRBV11-2 and TRBJ2-1): EAGVAQSPRYKIIEKRQSVAFWCNPISGHATLYWYQQILGQGPKLLIQFQNNGVVDDSQLPKDRFSAERLKGVDSTLKIQPAKLEDSAVYLCASSQRTSQNNEQFFGPGTRLTVL.

The rearrangement links TRBV28 to TRBJ2-1; 9 positions match TRBD2. This CDR3 contains 14 residues. The trim removed 6 bases at V and 4 bases at J, leaving 4 bases unmatched. CDR1 MDHEN and CDR2 SYDVKM come from the germline V gene. The CDR3 region has the DNA TGTGCCAGCAGGGGCGGGAGGGGTTACAATGAGCAGTTCTTC. Its translation: CASRGGRGYNEQFF. The entire variable domain, with the rest obtained from reference TRBV28 and TRBJ2-1, is as follows: DVKVTQSSRYLVKRTGEKVFLECVQDMDHENMFWYRQDPGLGLRLIYFSYDVKMKEKGDIPEGYSVSREKKERFSLILESASTNQTSMYLCASRGGRGYNEQFFGPGTRLTVL.

This clone occurred a few times. This chain links TRBV30 with TRBJ1-2; 9 nucleotides match TRBD1. Germline trimming cut 1 base from V and 8 bases from J; bases unmatched to any gene: 5. The germline V gene has CDR1 GTSNPN and CDR2 SVGIG (reference sequence). The CDR3 consists of 13 residues. CDR3: CAWSGGQGRGYTF. In DNA form, the CDR3 reads TGTGCCTGGAGTGGGGGACAGGGTCGCGGCTACACCTTC.

There are a few counts of this clone. This sequence joins TRBV7-9 and TRBJ1-2; a weak D match, TRBD1 (5 bases). The germline V and J ends were trimmed by 6 bases and 0 bases, with 17 bases remaining between them. The CDR3 runs 16 residues. CDR1 SEHNR and CDR2 FQNEAQ come from the germline V gene (reference sequence). CDR3 loop: CASSYYRQPANYGYTF. CDR3 bases: TGTGCCAGCAGTTATTACAGACAGCCTGCTAACTATGGCTACACCTTC.

Points on this clone: Other DNA sequences in the same sample also yield this CDR3. The chain employs TRBV9 and TRBJ1-5; 10 nucleotides agree with TRBD1. J was trimmed by 5 bases and V by 2 bases; bases with no gene match: 1. The length of the CDR3 is 14 residues. Germline V CDR1 and CDR2: SGDLS, YYNGEE. The CDR3 protein is CASSVGTGDQPQHF. CDR3 nucleotides: TGTGCCAGCAGCGTTGGGACAGGGGATCAGCCCCAGCATTTT.

This clone has more than one count but fewer than ten. CDR3 bases: TGTGCCAGCAGCCTCGAGGGAACCAATCAGCCCCAGCATTTT. Its translation is CASSLEGTNQPQHF. The rearrangement joins TRBV11-1 to TRBJ1-5; D is undetermined. V was clipped by 5 bases and J by 3 bases, with 11 bases between them. The CDR3 contains 14 residues. Germline CDR1 reads SGHAT; CDR2 reads FQDESV (reference sequence).

This clone was seen only a few times. The chain carries TRBV9 and TRBJ2-3; D unresolved. V lost 2 bases and J 0 bases, leaving 7 bases between the germline ends. The CDR3 extends over 14 amino acids. Germline CDR1 SGDLS, CDR2 YYNGEE. CDR3 sequence reads: CASSVRISTDTQYF. CDR3 nucleotides: TGTGCCAGCAGCGTGAGAATAAGCACAGATACGCAGTATTTT.

The CDR3 is CASSVQLANNEQFF. CDR3 nucleotide sequence: TGTGCCAGCAGCGTACAACTAGCGAACAATGAGCAGTTCTTC. The rearrangement uses TRBV9 and TRBJ2-1; 7 bases fit TRBD2. CDR1 and CDR2 from the germline V gene are SGDLS and YYNGEE. Trimming at V came to 1 base and at J to 5 bases, leaving 3 bases not matched to a gene. CDR3 length: 14 residues.

There are a few counts of this clone. The chain carries TRBV7-3 and TRBJ2-3; 10 bases agree with TRBD2. The junction had 8 bases not matched to a gene; V was cut back by 5 bases and J by 0 bases. The germline V gene encodes CDR1 SGHTA and CDR2 FQGTGA. The CDR3 has 17 residues. The CDR3 DNA reads TGTGCCAGCAGCCTGTGGACTAGCGGAACTAGCACAGATACGCAGTATTTT. It translates to CASSLWTSGTSTDTQYF. The full variable domain, its missing parts supplied by reference TRBV7-3 and TRBJ2-3, is GAGVSQTPSNKVTEKGKYVELRCDPISGHTALYWYRQSLGQGPEFLIYFQGTGAADDSGLPNDRFFAVRPEGSVSTLKIQRTERGDSAVYLCASSLWTSGTSTDTQYFGPGTRLTVL.

The chain combines TRBV11-2 with TRBJ2-1, with TRBD1 as a possible D gene (5 bases). Germline lookup yields CDR1 SGHAT and CDR2 FQNNGV. Trimming took off 2 bases at V and 0 bases at J, with 20 bases between the two ends. This CDR3 is built from 19 residues. CDR3 DNA sequence: TGTGCCAGCAGCTTACGTAGGGGAAGCGTTCCCATCTCCTACAATGAGCAGTTCTTC. It specifies CASSLRRGSVPISYNEQFF.

This clone has a single count. The rearrangement links TRBV27 to TRBJ1-5; D is unclear. This CDR3 is 13 amino acids long. V gave up 3 bases and J gave up 7 bases, with 10 bases separating them. The germline CDR1 and CDR2 sequences are MNHEY and SMNVEV (reference sequence). The CDR3 spells CASSFSTGQPQHF. Here the CDR3 DNA reads TGTGCCAGCAGTTTTTCGACCGGGCAGCCCCAGCATTTT.

This clone was recorded a few times. This sequence joins TRBV30 and TRBJ2-3; the D gene is possibly TRBD2 (5 bases). Trimming took 4 bases from V and 4 from J, leaving 9 bases between them. From germline, CDR1 is GTSNPN and CDR2 SVGIG (reference sequence). The CDR3 is 12 amino acids. This CDR3 reads CAWNGNSDTQYF. The CDR3 bases are TGTGCCTGGAACGGGAACTCAGATACGCAGTATTTT.

J is TRBJ1-4 and V is TRBV29-1, with D possibly being TRBD1 (6 bases). This CDR3 has 17 residues. Germline loops: CDR1 SQVTM, CDR2 ANQGSEA. V lost 6 bases to trimming and J lost 5 bases, with 25 bases between them. CDR3 region: CSVYTTLWGQDNEKLFF. CDR3 coding DNA: TGCAGCGTCTATACAACCCTTTGGGGGCAAGACAATGAAAAACTGTTTTTT.

The CDR3 loop is CAWTPRSYNEQFF. CDR3 in DNA: TGTGCCTGGACCCCTAGGAGCTACAATGAGCAGTTCTTC. The V call is TRBV30, the J call TRBJ2-1; D unresolved. There are 13 residues in the CDR3. V was shortened by 4 bases and J by 3 bases, with 10 bases between the two germline ends. Germline V CDR1 and CDR2: GTSNPN, SVGIG (reference sequence).

This clone showed up just a few times. J is TRBJ2-7 and V is TRBV10-3; a weak D match, TRBD1 (6 bases). In germline, CDR1 is ENHRY, CDR2 SYGVKD. The CDR3 runs 17 residues. V lost 4 bases, J lost 1 base, and 20 bases lay in between. CDR3 coding DNA: TGTGCCATCAGTGTCCAGGAGCAGGGGCTAGCATCCTACGAGCAGTACTTC. Protein sequence: CAISVQEQGLASYEQYF.